The 30 T cell receptor beta chains given below trace back to one sample, sequenced in a study of glioma-infiltrating T cells after dendritic cell vaccination. The method was immunoSEQ multiplex PCR; TCRdb's version includes in-frame clones alone and lacks a portion of them. The sample yields about 92,000 clones, 86% seen once. The material was blood, obtained before dendritic cell vaccination. The source is a human donor with glioblastoma.

In its sample, this clone was seen many times. This chain uses TRBV27 with TRBJ1-2, with 9 bases identical to TRBD1. The V gene's germline CDR1 is MNHEY and CDR2 SMNVEV (reference sequence). The CDR3 spans 14 residues. V gave up 6 bases and J gave up 6 bases; unmatched junction bases: 8. The DNA for the CDR3 is TGTGCCAGCAGCCACATCCGGACAGGGGATGGCTACACCTTC. It translates to CASSHIRTGDGYTF.

The chain uses TRBV9 and TRBJ1-2; D is unclear. This CDR3 has 15 amino acids. V was cut by 0 bases and J by 5 bases, with 14 bases left in between. The germline gives CDR1 SGDLS, CDR2 YYNGEE. CDR3 DNA: TGTGCCAGCAGCGTAGAAGGAGGAATGAGTTATGGCTACACCTTC. As protein: CASSVEGGMSYGYTF.

V usage is TRBV6-5 and J usage is TRBJ1-2; maybe TRBD1 (6 bases). Trimming shortened V by 0 bases and J by 5 bases, and 13 bases separated the two germline ends. The CDR3 length is 15 residues. CDR1 and CDR2 (germline): MNHEY, SVGAGI. The CDR3 is CASSYSARGLYGYTF. The CDR3 DNA reads TGTGCCAGCAGTTACTCCGCCAGGGGCCTGTATGGCTACACCTTC.

The chain links TRBV5-4 to TRBJ2-3, with 7 bases fitting TRBD1. The ends lost 4 bases at V and 2 bases at J; junction bases unmatched: 10. In germline, CDR1 is SGHNT, CDR2 YYREEE (reference sequence). The CDR3 has 16 residues. The CDR3 sequence is CASSPGWDRYTDTQYF. CDR3 nucleotide sequence: TGTGCCAGCAGCCCGGGGTGGGACAGATACACAGATACGCAGTATTTT.

This sequence joins TRBV7-2 and TRBJ2-1, with 9 bases lining up with TRBD1. J gave up 4 bases and V 5 bases, and 9 bases lay outside the gene matches. Germline V gene sequence: CDR1 SGHTA, CDR2 FQGNSA. The CDR3 is 16 residues long. The CDR3 DNA is TGTGCCAGCAGCCGGCCCGGGACAGGGATTTACAATGAGCAGTTCTTC. This gives the protein CASSRPGTGIYNEQFF.

V is TRBV6-4 and J is TRBJ1-1; D gene ambiguous. The CDR3 length is 13 residues. Trimming stripped 3 bases from V and 0 bases from J, with 5 bases between. Germline V gene sequence: CDR1 MRHNA, CDR2 SNTAGT. In DNA, the CDR3 is TGTGCCAGCAGTGAACTAGTGAACACTGAAGCTTTCTTT. It is translated as CASSELVNTEAFF.

The chain joins TRBV9 to TRBJ2-1; perhaps TRBD2 as D (6 bases). This CDR3 is built from 13 residues. Germline CDR1 and CDR2: SGDLS and YYNGEE. Trimming removed 1 base from V and 13 bases from J, with 15 bases in between. This chain's CDR3 is CASSVNFGGDQFF. As DNA, the CDR3 is TGTGCCAGCAGCGTAAATTTCGGGGGTGATCAGTTCTTC.

The chain joins TRBV7-9 to TRBJ2-2; 7 bases are a match to TRBD2. The V gene end was trimmed by 3 bases and the J gene end by 2 bases; junction bases not matched to a gene: 3. This CDR3 comprises 15 residues. Germline V CDR1 and CDR2: SEHNR, FQNEAQ (reference sequence). The CDR3 is CASSFRGGNTGELFF. The CDR3 DNA sequence: TGTGCCAGCAGCTTTCGCGGGGGAAACACCGGGGAGCTGTTTTTT.

In this sample, this clone turned up a few times. J is TRBJ1-5 and V is TRBV6-5; D not resolved. V lost 0 bases, J lost 4 bases, and 7 bases lay in between. Germline CDR1 reads MNHEY; CDR2 reads SVGAGI. The CDR3 consists of 14 residues. The CDR3, as DNA: TGTGCCAGCAGTTACTCGCGAGGGAATCAGCCCCAGCATTTT. It encodes CASSYSRGNQPQHF.

The chain couples TRBV25-1 to TRBJ2-7; 8 bases are shared with TRBD2. Trimming removed 2 bases from V and 3 bases from J; junction bases left unmatched: 3. This CDR3 is 14 amino acids long. Germline CDR1 is MGHDK and CDR2 is SYGVNS. The CDR3 here is CASSETSGSYEQYF. CDR3 nucleotides: TGTGCCAGCAGTGAAACCAGCGGGAGCTACGAGCAGTACTTC.

The J gene is TRBJ2-7, the V gene TRBV6-5, with a tentative D call TRBD2 (6 bases). The germline gives CDR1 MNHEY, CDR2 SVGAGI. Trimming removed 8 bases at V and 7 bases at J, with 21 bases between. The length of the CDR3 is 14 residues. This chain's CDR3 is CASSTATSRGEQYF. DNA of the CDR3: TGTGCCAGCTCAACAGCGACCTCACGGGGGGAGCAGTACTTC.

This chain uses TRBV9 with TRBJ2-7, with a weak D call TRBD2 (6 bases). This CDR3 has 16 residues. CDR1 and CDR2 from the germline V gene are SGDLS and YYNGEE. V dropped 2 bases and J dropped 2 bases, with 17 bases sitting between them. CDR3 amino acids: CASSVGSSGGTYEQYF. In DNA, the CDR3 is TGTGCCAGCAGCGTCGGGAGTAGCGGCGGAACCTACGAGCAGTACTTC.

The rearrangement joins TRBV4-1 to TRBJ2-5; TRBD2 aligns across 9 bases. The CDR3 runs 18 residues. Per germline, CDR1 MGHRA and CDR2 YSYEKL. After removal of 5 bases from V and 2 bases from J, the junction contained 15 bases not matched to a gene. The CDR3 DNA is TGCGCCAGCAGCGGCTATCTAGCGGGAATGGGGGGTCAAGAGACCCAGTACTTC. Translating gives CASSGYLAGMGGQETQYF.

The chain has TRBV19 and TRBJ2-7; TRBD1 agrees at 8 bases. V dropped 4 bases and J dropped 0; count of bases not matched to a gene: 5. CDR1 is LNHDA, CDR2 SQIVND, per germline (reference sequence). The CDR3 length is 15 residues. The CDR3 sequence is CASSTQGAGSYEQYF. CDR3 nucleotide sequence: TGTGCCAGTAGTACGCAGGGGGCAGGCTCCTACGAGCAGTACTTC.

CDR3 region: CASSPTGKGGGELFF. The CDR3 coding sequence is TGCGCCAGCAGCCCTACAGGAAAGGGTGGCGGGGAGCTGTTTTTT. This sequence joins TRBV5-1 and TRBJ2-2; maybe TRBD1 (5 bases). V shed 4 bases and J shed 7 bases, with 17 bases lying between them. Germline CDR1 SGHRS, CDR2 YFSETQ. This CDR3 comprises 15 residues.

The CDR3 DNA reads as TGTGCCAGCAGCTTCAATGTCCAGGGGTACGAGCAGTACTTC. This codes for CASSFNVQGYEQYF. This chain links TRBV7-6 with TRBJ2-7, with D possibly TRBD1 on 6 matching bases. CDR1 and CDR2 from the germline V gene are SGHVS and FNYEAQ. Trimming left V 3 bases short and J 4 bases short, with 13 bases between. CDR3 length: 14 amino acids.

The gene calls are TRBV7-3 and TRBJ2-1, with D unclear. Trimming took off 4 bases at V and 3 bases at J, with 10 bases between the two ends. The CDR3 covers 14 residues. Germline CDR1 and CDR2: SGHTA and FQGTGA. This CDR3 reads CASSYSTDYNEQFF. The DNA for the CDR3 is TGTGCCAGCAGCTATTCGACTGACTACAATGAGCAGTTCTTC. The full variable domain, completed using reference TRBV7-3 and TRBJ2-1, is GAGVSQTPSNKVTEKGKYVELRCDPISGHTALYWYRQSLGQGPEFLIYFQGTGAADDSGLPNDRFFAVRPEGSVSTLKIQRTERGDSAVYLCASSYSTDYNEQFFGPGTRLTVL.

The chain uses TRBV10-2 and TRBJ1-5, with TRBD1 matching 12 bases. Trimming at V came to 3 bases and at J to 4 bases, leaving 10 bases not matched to a gene. The germline V gene has CDR1 WSHSY and CDR2 SAAADI. This CDR3 spans 18 amino acids. The CDR3 DNA sequence: TGCGCCAGCAGTGAATGGAGGGACAGGGGGCTACGGAATCAGCCCCAGCATTTT. Its translation: CASSEWRDRGLRNQPQHF.

This clone was seen only once. The rearrangement links TRBV5-1 to TRBJ2-3, with 7 bases that match TRBD1. The CDR3 is 16 amino acids. CDR1 is SGHRS and CDR2 is YFSETQ in the germline V gene. Trimming at V came to 0 bases and at J to 5 bases, leaving 9 bases not matched to a gene. The CDR3 spells CASSLAKGQLIDTQYF. DNA for the CDR3: TGCGCCAGCAGCTTGGCCAAGGGACAGTTAATAGATACGCAGTATTTT.

This chain uses TRBV7-3 with TRBJ1-2; 8 bases align to TRBD1. The V segment lost 4 bases and the J segment 6 bases; nucleotides outside the gene matches: 4. The CDR3 runs 13 residues. CDR1 and CDR2 from the germline V gene are SGHTA and FQGTGA. The DNA for the CDR3 is TGTGCCAGCAGCTCGGCAGGGGGCGATGGCTACACCTTC. Amino acid sequence: CASSSAGGDGYTF.

The DNA for the CDR3 is TGTGCCAGCAGCTACCTAGGACAGGCGGGCTCCTACGAGCAGTACTTC. Amino acids: CASSYLGQAGSYEQYF. This chain links TRBV7-9 with TRBJ2-7, with 7 bases matching TRBD1. Trimming cost V 4 bases and J 0 bases; bases outside gene matches: 9. The CDR3 consists of 16 residues. From germline, CDR1 is SEHNR and CDR2 FQNEAQ (reference sequence). The full variable domain, its missing parts supplied by reference TRBV7-9 and TRBJ2-7, is DTGVSQNPRHKITKRGQNVTFRCDPISEHNRLYWYRQTLGQGPEFLTYFQNEAQLEKSRLLSDRFSAERPKGSFSTLEIQRTEQGDSAMYLCASSYLGQAGSYEQYFGPGTRLTVT.

This clone appeared once. The J gene is TRBJ1-4, the V gene TRBV11-2, with D possibly TRBD1 on 6 matching bases. This CDR3 is 17 amino acids long. Trimming removed 1 base from V and 4 bases from J, with 16 bases in between. Germline CDR1 reads SGHAT; CDR2 reads FQNNGV. The CDR3 nucleotides read TGTGCCAGCAGCTTAGTAGGGGCAGGGGCAGGTAATGAAAAACTGTTTTTT. It yields the protein CASSLVGAGAGNEKLFF.

The gene calls are TRBV6-1 and TRBJ2-3; 10 bases fit TRBD1. V shed 2 bases, J shed 12 bases, and the junction held 11 bases outside the gene matches. The CDR3 runs to 15 residues. Germline lookup yields CDR1 MNHNS and CDR2 SASEGT. The CDR3 nucleotides are TGTGCCAGCAGTGAAATGGGACAGGGGCGCACTATCCAGTATTTT. It yields the protein CASSEMGQGRTIQYF.

This clone was seen a few times. V is TRBV2 and J is TRBJ2-7; weak D call: TRBD1 (5 bases). The V and J ends lost 5 bases and 6 bases respectively, with 8 bases between them. The CDR3 runs 11 residues. The V gene's germline CDR1 is SNHLY and CDR2 FYNNEI. CDR3: CASSPRVEQYF. In DNA form, the CDR3 reads TGTGCCAGCAGTCCCAGGGTCGAGCAGTACTTC.

The chain joins TRBV28 to TRBJ2-7; 10 bases map to TRBD2. Germline V lookup: CDR1 MDHEN, CDR2 SYDVKM. CDR3 length equals 14 residues. The junction had 7 bases not matched to a gene; V was cut back by 5 bases and J by 6 bases. The CDR3 bases are TGTGCCAGCAGTAACCAACTAGCGGGAATCGAGCAGTACTTC. As protein: CASSNQLAGIEQYF.

This chain joins TRBV19 and TRBJ2-1; 8 bases map to TRBD1. V shed 5 bases and J 3 bases; nucleotides not matched to a gene: 6. From germline, CDR1 is LNHDA and CDR2 SQIVND (reference sequence). The CDR3 runs to 15 residues. This CDR3 is CASSDQGANYNEQFF. CDR3 nucleotides: TGTGCCAGTAGTGACCAGGGGGCCAACTACAATGAGCAGTTCTTC.

This sequence joins TRBV7-2 and TRBJ1-1, with TRBD1 matching 9 bases. Per germline, CDR1 SGHTA and CDR2 FQGNSA. V shed 4 bases, J shed 1 base, and the junction held 4 bases outside the gene matches. CDR3 length equals 15 residues. The CDR3 coding sequence is TGTGCCAGCAGCTACGGACAGGGGAGGAACACTGAAGCTTTCTTT. Residues: CASSYGQGRNTEAFF.

The chain recombines TRBV6-6 with TRBJ2-5, with 7 bases fitting TRBD2. This CDR3 has 13 residues. Unmatched junction bases numbered 5, after V lost 7 bases and J lost 3 bases. CDR1 MNHNY and CDR2 SVGAGI come from the germline V gene (reference sequence). CDR3 in amino acids: CASKVREKETQYF. CDR3 bases: TGTGCCAGCAAGGTGCGGGAGAAAGAGACCCAGTACTTC.

The chain couples TRBV23-1 to TRBJ1-5, with D maybe TRBD1 (6 bases). TRBV23-1 is treated as an ORF (open reading frame) with a function not yet certain. The CDR3 has 18 residues. The V gene lost 7 bases and the J gene lost 2 bases, with 24 bases spanning the gap. CDR3 residues: CASTPEVIQGFRNQPQHF. DNA for the CDR3: TGCGCCAGCACTCCGGAGGTTATACAGGGTTTTCGCAATCAGCCCCAGCATTTT.

The CDR3 loop reads CASSISGMETQYF. The DNA for the CDR3 is TGTGCCAGTAGTATCTCAGGGATGGAGACCCAGTACTTC. The chain has TRBV19 and TRBJ2-5, with D possibly matching TRBD1 (5 bases). Per the germline V gene, CDR1 is LNHDA and CDR2 is SQIVND (reference sequence). V was cut by 3 bases and J by 5 bases, with 10 bases left in between. The length of the CDR3 is 13 residues.